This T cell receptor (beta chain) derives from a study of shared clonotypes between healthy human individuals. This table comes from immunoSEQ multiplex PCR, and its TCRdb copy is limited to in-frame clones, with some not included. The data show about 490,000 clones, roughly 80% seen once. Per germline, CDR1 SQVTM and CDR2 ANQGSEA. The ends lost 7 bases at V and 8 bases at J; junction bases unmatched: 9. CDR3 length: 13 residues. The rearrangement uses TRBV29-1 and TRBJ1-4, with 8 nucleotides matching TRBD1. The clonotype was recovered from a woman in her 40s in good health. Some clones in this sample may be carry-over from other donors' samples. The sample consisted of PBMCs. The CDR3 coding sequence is TGCAGCGCTGAGCAGGGGGCAGGGGAAAAACTGTTTTTT. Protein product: CSAEQGAGEKLFF.